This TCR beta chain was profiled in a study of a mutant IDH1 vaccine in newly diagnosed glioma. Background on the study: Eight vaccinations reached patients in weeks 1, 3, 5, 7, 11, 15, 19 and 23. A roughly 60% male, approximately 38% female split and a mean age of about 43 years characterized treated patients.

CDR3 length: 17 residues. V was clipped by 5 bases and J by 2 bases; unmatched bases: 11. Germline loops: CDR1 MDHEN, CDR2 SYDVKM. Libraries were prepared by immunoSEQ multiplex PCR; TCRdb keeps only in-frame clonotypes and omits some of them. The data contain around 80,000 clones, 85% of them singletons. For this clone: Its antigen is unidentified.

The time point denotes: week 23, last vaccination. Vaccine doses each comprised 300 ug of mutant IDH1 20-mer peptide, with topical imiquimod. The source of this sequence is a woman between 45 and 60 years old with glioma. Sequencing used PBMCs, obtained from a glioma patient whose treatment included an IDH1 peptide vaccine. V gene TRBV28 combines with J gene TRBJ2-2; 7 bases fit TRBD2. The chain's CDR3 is CASSARKSGKNTGELFF. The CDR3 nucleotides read TGTGCCAGCAGTGCCCGTAAAAGCGGGAAAAACACCGGGGAGCTGTTTTTT.